This TCR beta chain was captured by sequencing in a study of shared T cell receptors in the human thymus. V gave up 5 bases and J gave up 2 bases, with 10 bases separating them. Germline V gene lookup returns CDR1 SGHTA and CDR2 FQGNSA. The length of the CDR3 is 13 residues. Only in-frame clones appear in the TCRdb table, and some are missing; sequencing was by immunoSEQ multiplex PCR. The sample records more than 550,000 clones, 80% to 90% being singletons. A further study also used this sample, focusing on human thymus T cells. That study adds: Donation came from healthy Finnish infants having corrective surgery for congenital heart defects. The study used thymus tissue resected during corrective heart surgery. Thymic and blood repertoires seemed to favor certain V and J genes.

The clonotype comes from a boy in the first two years of life with a congenital heart defect. The chain employs TRBV7-2 and TRBJ2-7, with D perhaps TRBD1 (6 bases). Sequenced input: thymocytes. The CDR3 nucleotides are TGTGCCAGCAGCCCAGGGGTTCCCTACGAGCAGTACTTC. It encodes CASSPGVPYEQYF.